This T cell receptor (beta chain) was recorded in a study of shared clonotypes between healthy human individuals. Study-level information: Each donor's CD4 naive and CD4 memory cells filled three plates apiece, CD8 naive two, and CD8 memory one. Findings and limits, study-wide: The authors sampled blood alone, and tissue repertoires likely differ. Compared with memory subsets, naive subsets generally had larger estimated richness.

This clone was detected once. Its specificity is unknown. The sample contains more than one DNA sequence encoding this CDR3. TCRdb keeps only in-frame clones here, not all; method: immunoSEQ multiplex PCR. The table includes millions of clones, around 95% detected once. Per germline, CDR1 SGHRS and CDR2 YFSETQ. Trimming left V 5 bases short and J 4 bases short, with 13 bases between. CDR3 size: 13 residues. The receptor comes from a man aged 18-30 years in good health. The chain carries TRBV5-1 and TRBJ2-7; D unclear. Sequenced material: naive CD4+ T cells sorted from blood. Regarding subset: CD45RA+ positively selected. CDR3: CASSLEFSYEQYF. The CDR3 coding sequence is TGCGCCAGCAGTCTAGAGTTTTCTTACGAGCAGTACTTC.